Listed below are T cell receptor beta chains from one sample, sequenced in a study of cytomegalovirus exposure and HLA in healthy donors. This table comes from immunoSEQ multiplex PCR, and its TCRdb copy is limited to in-frame clones, with some not included. The repertoire has 80,000 to 95,000 clones, about 69% of them found once; the top ten carry about a sixth. The sequencing sample was made of PBMCs. These receptors originate from a young woman in good health and CMV-seropositive. Each CDR3 is given with its conserved first and last residue. The order of the fields is D gene, J gene, clone size, V gene, CDR3 protein, CDR3 DNA. D genes are given only for firm matches. Clone sizes are given selectively: once, few, many, or a class where the clone is expanded.

TRBD1	TRBJ2-2	-	TRBV19	CASSLGQGIYTGELFF	TGTGCCAGTAGCCTTGGACAGGGTATTTACACCGGGGAGCTGTTTTTT
TRBD1	TRBJ1-1	-	TRBV6-1	CASSETGGANTEAFF	TGTGCCAGCAGTGAAACAGGGGGCGCGAACACTGAAGCTTTCTTT
-	TRBJ2-2	-	TRBV5-4	CAIKTGGPDTGELFF	TGTGCCATCAAGACCGGGGGGCCGGACACCGGGGAGCTGTTTTTT
TRBD2	TRBJ2-7	-	TRBV30	CAWSVGLAAYEQYF	TGTGCCTGGAGTGTAGGTCTAGCGGCCTACGAGCAGTACTTC
-	TRBJ2-7	-	TRBV29-1	CSVKTGDSYEQYF	TGCAGCGTTAAGACAGGAGATTCCTACGAGCAGTACTTC
-	TRBJ1-5	once	TRBV2	CASSGMGGGVLGNQPQHF	TGTGCCAGCAGTGGCATGGGAGGGGGGGTATTGGGCAATCAGCCCCAGCATTTT
TRBD1	TRBJ2-1	once	TRBV4-3	CASSQDLGQGIEQFF	TGCGCCAGCAGCCAAGATTTGGGACAGGGTATTGAGCAGTTCTTC
TRBD1	TRBJ1-2	-	TRBV7-9	CASSSTGWGYTF	TGTGCCAGCAGCTCGACAGGGTGGGGCTACACCTTC
-	TRBJ2-1	-	TRBV2	CASRTTVYNEQFF	TGTGCCAGCAGGACGACAGTTTACAATGAGCAGTTCTTC
-	TRBJ2-5	-	TRBV7-8	CASSLVRQETQYF	TGTGCCAGCAGCTTAGTCAGACAAGAGACCCAGTACTTC
-	TRBJ2-2	-	TRBV10-3	CAISPDSTRRKNTGELFF	TGTGCCATCAGTCCCGACAGTACGCGAAGAAAGAACACCGGGGAGCTGTTTTTT
TRBD2	TRBJ2-6	once	TRBV6-4	CASSPGREYAGANVLTF	TGTGCCAGCAGTCCGGGGCGGGAGTACGCTGGGGCCAACGTCCTGACTTTC
-	TRBJ1-5	once	TRBV27	CASSITGYSNQPQHF	TGTGCCAGCAGTATCACAGGATATAGCAATCAGCCCCAGCATTTT
-	TRBJ2-7	-	TRBV6-5	CASSYSRPAADEQYF	TGTGCCAGCAGTTACTCGAGGCCAGCGGCGGATGAGCAGTACTTC
TRBD1	TRBJ2-7	-	TRBV28	CASRGQGVYYEQYF	TGTGCCAGCAGAGGACAGGGGGTTTATTACGAGCAGTACTTC
TRBD2	TRBJ2-5	-	TRBV10-3	CAIGQGTSGETQYF	TGTGCCATCGGCCAAGGGACTAGCGGAGAGACCCAGTACTTC
TRBD1	TRBJ2-1	-	TRBV27	CASRSVGQGNEQFF	TGTGCCAGCAGATCCGTCGGACAGGGCAATGAGCAGTTCTTC
-	TRBJ1-1	-	TRBV2	CASSKEVDTEAFF	TGTGCCAGCAGTAAGGAGGTGGACACTGAAGCTTTCTTT
TRBD2	TRBJ2-2	-	TRBV2	CASKGTSTAGELFF	TGTGCCAGCAAGGGGACTAGCACGGCCGGGGAGCTGTTTTTT
TRBD1	TRBJ1-3	few	TRBV15	CATSRDKTGGNTIYF	TGTGCCACCAGCAGAGATAAGACAGGGGGAAACACCATATATTTT
-	TRBJ1-3	-	TRBV29-1	CSVATGSGNTIYF	TGCAGCGTTGCAACAGGGTCTGGAAACACCATATATTTT
TRBD1	TRBJ1-5	-	TRBV15	CATSQDRIGQPQHF	TGTGCCACCAGCCAGGACAGGATCGGGCAGCCCCAGCATTTT
TRBD1	TRBJ1-4	-	TRBV5-6	CASSRRDSATKLFF	TGTGCCAGCAGCCGTCGGGACAGCGCCACTAAACTGTTTTTT
-	TRBJ2-3	once	TRBV12-5	CASGFGVAADTQYF	TGTGCTAGTGGTTTCGGGGTAGCAGCAGATACGCAGTATTTT
-	TRBJ1-3	-	TRBV28	CASSLPGISGNTIYF	TGTGCCAGCAGTCTTCCAGGGATCTCTGGAAACACCATATATTTT
-	TRBJ1-2	-	TRBV4-1	CASSQYIGSLGLYGYTF	TGCGCCAGCAGCCAGTACATAGGGAGCTTGGGTCTCTATGGCTACACCTTC
-	TRBJ2-1	-	TRBV19	CASSDYNSYNEQFF	TGTGCCAGTAGTGACTACAACTCCTACAATGAGCAGTTCTTC
TRBD1	TRBJ1-1	-	TRBV18	CASTEGGRVTEAFF	TGTGCCAGCACCGAAGGGGGCCGGGTCACTGAAGCTTTCTTT
-	TRBJ2-1	-	TRBV19	CASSPNFGEQFF	TGTGCCAGTAGCCCGAATTTCGGTGAGCAGTTCTTC
-	TRBJ1-1	-	TRBV5-6	CASSLDLINTEAFF	TGTGCCAGCAGCTTGGACTTGATTAACACTGAAGCTTTCTTT
-	TRBJ2-4	-	TRBV6-1	CASSKGASENIQYF	TGTGCCAGCAGTAAGGGGGCTAGCGAAAACATTCAGTACTTC
-	TRBJ1-2	-	TRBV4-2	CASSQEGDPGRGYTF	TGTGCCAGCAGCCAAGAGGGCGATCCTGGGCGCGGCTACACCTTC
-	TRBJ2-5	-	TRBV7-3	CASSSGETQYF	TGTGCCAGCAGCTCCGGGGAGACCCAGTACTTC
-	TRBJ1-3	-	TRBV7-3	CASSQTSSGNTIYF	TGTGCCAGCAGCCAGACATCCTCTGGAAACACCATATATTTT
TRBD1	TRBJ2-7	-	TRBV18	CASSPYFAGQGPYEQYF	TGTGCCAGCTCACCCTACTTCGCGGGACAGGGGCCCTACGAGCAGTACTTC
TRBD1	TRBJ2-1	once	TRBV6-4	CASSEGGTGSYNEQFF	TGTGCCAGCAGCGAAGGGGGCACGGGGTCCTACAATGAGCAGTTCTTC
-	TRBJ2-1	few	TRBV13	CASSFRTTAYNEQFF	TGTGCCAGCAGCTTTCGGACTACTGCCTACAATGAGCAGTTCTTC
TRBD1	TRBJ1-3	-	TRBV28	CASSRPGTGTGNTIYF	TGTGCCAGCAGTCGTCCCGGGACAGGGACCGGAAACACCATATATTTT
-	TRBJ2-5	-	TRBV7-2	CASSRRGETQYF	TGTGCCAGCAGCCGGAGGGGTGAGACCCAGTACTTC
-	TRBJ2-5	-	TRBV6-5	CASSYGPGRTQYF	TGTGCCAGCAGTTACGGACCGGGGAGGACCCAGTACTTC
-	TRBJ2-7	few	TRBV4-3	CASSRTYEQYF	TGCGCCAGCAGCCGCACCTACGAGCAGTACTTC
-	TRBJ1-2	-	TRBV2	CASSVRGTGYTF	TGTGCCAGCAGTGTCCGGGGAACTGGCTACACCTTC
TRBD2	TRBJ2-1	-	TRBV29-1	CSVTSGRSSYNEQFF	TGCAGCGTCACCAGCGGGAGGAGCTCCTACAATGAGCAGTTCTTC
TRBD2	TRBJ2-3	once	TRBV18	CASSSRTSVNTDTQYF	TGTGCCAGCTCATCCAGGACTAGCGTAAACACAGATACGCAGTATTTT
TRBD1	TRBJ2-5	-	TRBV7-6	CASSLGGQGPRETQYF	TGTGCCAGCAGCTTAGGAGGACAGGGGCCGAGAGAGACCCAGTACTTC
TRBD1	TRBJ2-3	-	TRBV10-3	CAISEDRAYTQYF	TGTGCCATCAGTGAGGACAGGGCATATACGCAGTATTTT
-	TRBJ2-1	few	TRBV7-6	CASSPHPMGRQDNEQFF	TGTGCCAGCAGCCCTCACCCAATGGGGAGGCAGGACAATGAGCAGTTCTTC
TRBD2	TRBJ2-7	-	TRBV4-3	CASSQDGTSGGLLPYEQYF	TGCGCCAGCAGCCAAGATGGCACTAGCGGGGGGCTCTTACCCTACGAGCAGTACTTC
-	TRBJ1-5	-	TRBV19	CASSVGGFSNQPQHF	TGTGCCAGTAGTGTTGGGGGGTTTAGCAATCAGCCCCAGCATTTT
-	TRBJ2-2	-	TRBV27	CASSLASRVGELFF	TGTGCCAGCAGCCTAGCCAGTCGCGTCGGGGAGCTGTTTTTT
TRBD1	TRBJ2-7	few	TRBV7-8	CASSYNRGEQYF	TGTGCCAGCAGCTACAACAGGGGCGAGCAGTACTTC